A selection of T cell receptor beta chains follows, all from one sample in a study of blood T cell repertoires in COVID-19. Data came from immunoSEQ multiplex PCR; TCRdb stores just in-frame clones and leaves some out. The sample holds some 150,000 clones, about 86% seen once. What was sequenced was peripheral blood. These receptors were obtained from a woman between 55 and 75 years old with acute or convalescent COVID-19. Both conserved end residues are trimmed from each CDR3. Size is stated for part of the rows, as once, few or many counts, or as a class when the clone is expanded.

v_call	j_call	clone_size	cdr3_aa
TRBV28	TRBJ1-2	-	ASSDVGGDGYT
TRBV27	TRBJ2-4	-	ASSLGARQMVTKNIQY
TRBV11-2	TRBJ1-1	many	ASSSQERNTEAF
TRBV7-3	TRBJ2-1	-	ASSTTDRGPPYNEQF
TRBV6-4	TRBJ2-1	-	ASSPTVNSYNEQF
TRBV29-1	TRBJ2-5	-	SVRQETQY
TRBV4-2	TRBJ2-5	-	ASSKDSLQETQY
TRBV5-4	TRBJ1-4	-	ASSNSGVNEKLF
TRBV12-5	TRBJ2-5	once	ASGLPPGTVEETQY
TRBV28	TRBJ1-2	-	ASSSPRGRGTYGYT
TRBV18	TRBJ1-1	-	ASSPEAGPGTEAF
TRBV18	TRBJ1-1	-	ASSPPSGQNTEAF
TRBV11-2	TRBJ2-7	-	ASSLDRYEQY
TRBV5-4	TRBJ1-1	-	ASFKTATGHMNTEAF
TRBV15	TRBJ2-2	-	ATALNYGSAGELF
TRBV20-1	TRBJ2-7	-	SAGGGHEQY
TRBV18	TRBJ1-1	-	ASSRVGGGRNTEAF
TRBV4-1	TRBJ2-3	-	ASSQLGLAGGLGDTQY
TRBV11-3	TRBJ2-3	-	ASSPGQGRTDTQY
TRBV9	TRBJ1-2	-	ASSAGPQGVYGYT
TRBV30	TRBJ2-2	-	AWSEVGGGSGELF
TRBV11-3	TRBJ2-3	-	ASSPSELDTQY
TRBV3-1/TRBV3-2	TRBJ1-1	once	ASSPNGTPNTEAF
TRBV2	TRBJ1-6	-	ASSEGGSSYNSPLH
TRBV6-6	TRBJ1-6	-	ASSSRTGGDSPLH
TRBV6-6	TRBJ1-6	-	ASSGGQVFNSPLH
TRBV10-3	TRBJ2-7	-	AAGTGSSYEQY
TRBV7-3	TRBJ1-5	-	ASSLRDRVPFSNQPQH
TRBV15	TRBJ1-2	once	ATSRDQMRNYGYT
TRBV9	TRBJ2-3	few	ASSPLGGSGGATDTQY
TRBV7-2	TRBJ1-4	once	ASSFNRGLSEKLF
TRBV7-8	TRBJ2-2	-	ASSQDRLRTGELF
TRBV9	TRBJ1-2	-	ASSTRDSPYGYT
TRBV3-1/TRBV3-2	TRBJ2-1	-	ASSGLERGINEQF